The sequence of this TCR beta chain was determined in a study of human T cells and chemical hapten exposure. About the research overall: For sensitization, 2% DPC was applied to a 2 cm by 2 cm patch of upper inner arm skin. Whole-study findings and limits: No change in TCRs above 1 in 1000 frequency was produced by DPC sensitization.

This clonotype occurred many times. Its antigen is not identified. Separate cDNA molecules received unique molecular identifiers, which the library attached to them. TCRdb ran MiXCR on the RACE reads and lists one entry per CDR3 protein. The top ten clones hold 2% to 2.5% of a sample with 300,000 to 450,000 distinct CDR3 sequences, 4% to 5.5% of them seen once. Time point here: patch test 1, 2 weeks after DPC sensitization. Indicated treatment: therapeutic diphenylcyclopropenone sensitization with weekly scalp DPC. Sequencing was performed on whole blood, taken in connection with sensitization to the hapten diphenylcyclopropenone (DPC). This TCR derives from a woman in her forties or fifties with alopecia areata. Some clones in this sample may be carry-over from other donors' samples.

The CDR3 spells CASIEEGQNLYGYTF. In nucleotides, the CDR3 is TGTGCCAGCATTGAGGAGGGGCAGAACCTCTATGGCTACACCTTC. This chain connects TRBV6-1 to TRBJ1-2; D is possibly TRBD1 (5 bases). V was shortened by 7 bases and J by 4 bases, with 19 bases between the two germline ends. Germline V lookup: CDR1 MNHNS, CDR2 SASEGT. The CDR3 covers 15 residues.